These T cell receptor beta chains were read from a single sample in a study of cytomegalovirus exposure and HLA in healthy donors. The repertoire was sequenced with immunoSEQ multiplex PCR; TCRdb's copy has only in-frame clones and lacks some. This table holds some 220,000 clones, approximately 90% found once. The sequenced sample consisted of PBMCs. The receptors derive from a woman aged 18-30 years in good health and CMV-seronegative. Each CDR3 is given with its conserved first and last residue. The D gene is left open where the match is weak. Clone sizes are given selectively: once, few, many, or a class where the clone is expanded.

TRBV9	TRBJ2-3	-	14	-	CASSSQKGSDTQYF	TGTGCCAGCAGCTCACAAAAGGGGTCAGATACGCAGTATTTT
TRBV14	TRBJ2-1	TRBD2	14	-	CASSVLGGYNEQFF	TGTGCCAGCAGCGTCTTGGGGGGGTACAATGAGCAGTTCTTC
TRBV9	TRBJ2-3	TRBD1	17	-	CASSPPPTGGSTDTQYF	TGTGCCAGCAGCCCTCCTCCTACAGGGGGAAGCACAGATACGCAGTATTTT
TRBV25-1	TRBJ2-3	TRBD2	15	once	CASSTGTSRTDTQYF	TGTGCCAGCAGTACCGGGACTAGCAGGACAGATACGCAGTATTTT
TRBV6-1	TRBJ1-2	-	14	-	CASSEVMAGYGYTF	TGTGCCAGCAGTGAAGTTATGGCCGGGTATGGCTACACCTTC
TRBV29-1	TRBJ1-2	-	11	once	CSAHRDSGYTF	TGCAGCGCCCATAGAGACAGTGGCTACACCTTC
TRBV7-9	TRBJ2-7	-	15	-	CASSSGPQGIYEQYF	TGTGCCAGCAGCTCGGGGCCACAGGGAATCTACGAGCAGTACTTC
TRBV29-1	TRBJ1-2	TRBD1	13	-	CSVGGQPFNGYTF	TGCAGCGTCGGGGGACAGCCTTTTAATGGCTACACCTTC
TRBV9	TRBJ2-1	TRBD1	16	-	CASSVDGTGVMDEQFF	TGTGCCAGCAGCGTAGATGGGACAGGGGTGATGGATGAGCAGTTCTTC
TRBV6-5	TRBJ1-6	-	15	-	CASSYSNRGWSPLHF	TGTGCCAGCAGTTACTCGAATAGGGGATGGTCACCCCTCCACTTT
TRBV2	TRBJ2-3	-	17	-	CASSEGLGRGSTDTQYF	TGTGCCAGCAGCGAGGGTCTAGGACGGGGGTCCACAGATACGCAGTATTTT
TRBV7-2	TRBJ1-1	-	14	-	CASSLQGAYTEAFF	TGTGCCAGCAGCTTACAAGGGGCGTATACTGAAGCTTTCTTT
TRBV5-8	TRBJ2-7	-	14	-	CASSLGQDFLEQYF	TGTGCCAGCAGCTTGGGACAGGACTTCTTAGAGCAGTACTTC
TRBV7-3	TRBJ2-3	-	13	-	CASSLPGSDTQYF	TGTGCCAGCAGCTTACCGGGGTCGGATACGCAGTATTTT
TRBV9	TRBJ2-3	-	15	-	CASSPGSVHTDTQYF	TGTGCCAGCAGCCCAGGGTCGGTGCACACAGATACGCAGTATTTT
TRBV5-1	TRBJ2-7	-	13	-	CASSIKRGYEQYF	TGCGCCAGCAGCATAAAAAGGGGCTACGAGCAGTACTTC
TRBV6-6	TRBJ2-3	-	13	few	CASSSAESDTQYF	TGTGCCAGCAGTTCAGCGGAATCAGATACGCAGTATTTT
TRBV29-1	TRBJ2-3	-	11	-	CSAIRSDTQYF	TGCAGCGCCATACGTAGTGATACGCAGTATTTT
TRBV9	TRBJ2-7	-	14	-	CASSLPGQSYEQYF	TGTGCCAGCAGCTTACCAGGGCAATCCTACGAGCAGTACTTC
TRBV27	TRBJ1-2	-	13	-	CASSLSLGYGYTF	TGTGCCAGCAGTTTATCTCTCGGGTATGGCTACACCTTC
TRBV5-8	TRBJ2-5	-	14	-	CASSLGLVQETQYF	TGTGCCAGCAGCTTGGGACTAGTCCAAGAGACCCAGTACTTC
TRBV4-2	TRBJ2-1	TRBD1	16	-	CASSLPDRATYNEQFF	TGTGCCAGCAGCCTCCCGGACAGGGCTACCTACAATGAGCAGTTCTTC
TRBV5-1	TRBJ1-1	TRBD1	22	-	CASSGLGTGGRGESRMNTEAFF	TGCGCCAGCAGTGGTCTCGGGACAGGGGGCAGGGGAGAGTCCCGAATGAACACTGAAGCTTTCTTT
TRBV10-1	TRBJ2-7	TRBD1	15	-	CASSESLQGAYEQYF	TGCGCCAGCAGTGAGTCGTTACAGGGGGCCTACGAGCAGTACTTC
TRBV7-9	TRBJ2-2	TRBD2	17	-	CASSLALAGVITGELFF	TGTGCCAGCAGCTTAGCCCTAGCGGGGGTAATTACCGGGGAGCTGTTTTTT
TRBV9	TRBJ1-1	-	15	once	CASSVEMGRITEAFF	TGTGCCAGCAGCGTAGAAATGGGGCGGATCACTGAAGCTTTCTTT
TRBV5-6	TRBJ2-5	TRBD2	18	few	CASSLDGGLAGGRETQYF	TGTGCCAGCAGCTTGGATGGGGGTTTAGCGGGGGGTAGGGAGACCCAGTACTTC
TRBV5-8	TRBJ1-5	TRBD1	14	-	CASTDRGVRQPQHF	TGTGCCAGCACGGACAGGGGAGTGCGGCAGCCCCAGCATTTT
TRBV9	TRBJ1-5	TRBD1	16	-	CASSFSAGQNVQPQHF	TGTGCCAGCAGCTTCTCGGCGGGACAGAACGTTCAGCCCCAGCATTTT
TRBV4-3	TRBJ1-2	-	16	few	CASSQDTGGTNYGYTF	TGCGCCAGCAGCCAAGATACAGGAGGGACTAACTATGGCTACACCTTC
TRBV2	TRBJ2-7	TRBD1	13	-	CASRGQGAREQYF	TGTGCCAGCAGGGGACAGGGGGCAAGGGAGCAGTACTTC
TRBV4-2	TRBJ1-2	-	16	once	CASSQDRQGKDYGYTF	TGTGCCAGCAGCCAAGATCGGCAGGGCAAAGACTATGGCTACACCTTC
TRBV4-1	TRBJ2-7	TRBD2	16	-	CASSHGPGLASYEQYF	TGCGCCAGCAGCCACGGACCGGGACTAGCGTCGTACGAGCAGTACTTC
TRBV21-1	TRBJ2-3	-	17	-	CASSHPQPGQGRDTQYF	TGTGCCAGCAGCCACCCCCAGCCGGGACAGGGCAGAGATACGCAGTATTTT
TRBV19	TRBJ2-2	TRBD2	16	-	CASRGGPATNTGELFF	TGTGCCAGCCGGGGGGGGCCAGCGACGAACACCGGGGAGCTGTTTTTT
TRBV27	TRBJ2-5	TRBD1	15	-	CASSLRTGVYETQYF	TGTGCCAGCAGTTTGCGGACAGGGGTATATGAGACCCAGTACTTC
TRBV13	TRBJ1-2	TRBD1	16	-	CASSLLYGQGDYGYTF	TGTGCCAGCAGCTTACTGTATGGGCAGGGGGACTATGGCTACACCTTC
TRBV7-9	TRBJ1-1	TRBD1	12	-	CASSTGDTEAFF	TGTGCCAGCAGCACAGGGGACACTGAAGCTTTCTTT
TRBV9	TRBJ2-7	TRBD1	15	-	CASSVGGGQGQPKAF	TGTGCCAGCAGCGTCGGAGGTGGACAGGGTCAACCCAAAGCCTTC
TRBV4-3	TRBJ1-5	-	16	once	CASSQDVRGNNQPQHF	TGCGCCAGCAGCCAAGATGTGCGCGGGAACAATCAGCCCCAGCATTTT
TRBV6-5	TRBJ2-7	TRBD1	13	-	CASRSGQGYEQYF	TGTGCCAGCAGGAGCGGACAGGGCTACGAGCAGTACTTC
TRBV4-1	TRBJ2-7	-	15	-	CASRQIPSATYEQYF	TGCGCCAGCAGACAAATACCTAGCGCGACCTACGAGCAGTACTTC
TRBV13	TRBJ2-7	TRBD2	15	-	CASSDHRGRASEQYF	TGTGCCAGCAGCGACCATCGTGGGAGGGCCTCCGAGCAGTACTTC
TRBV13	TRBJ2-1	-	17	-	CASSFVLGAASYNEQFF	TGTGCCAGCAGCTTCGTTCTGGGAGCGGCCTCCTACAATGAGCAGTTCTTC
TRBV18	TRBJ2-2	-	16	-	CASSPSGTLSTGELFF	TGTGCCAGCTCACCCTCCGGGACATTGAGCACCGGGGAGCTGTTTTTT
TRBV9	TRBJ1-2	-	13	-	CASSETANYGYTF	TGTGCCAGCAGTGAAACAGCTAACTATGGCTACACCTTC
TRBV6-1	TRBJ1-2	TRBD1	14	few	CASSFSQGQEGYTF	TGTGCCAGCTCATTTTCCCAGGGACAGGAAGGCTACACCTTC
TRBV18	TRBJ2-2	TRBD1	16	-	CASSPVGTVNTGELFF	TGTGCCAGCTCACCAGTCGGGACAGTGAACACCGGGGAGCTGTTTTTT
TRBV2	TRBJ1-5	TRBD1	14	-	CASNLGQGNQPQHF	TGTGCCAGCAATCTTGGACAGGGCAATCAGCCCCAGCATTTT
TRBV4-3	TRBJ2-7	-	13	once	CASSPVAGYEQYF	TGCGCCAGCAGCCCCGTTGCGGGCTACGAGCAGTACTTC
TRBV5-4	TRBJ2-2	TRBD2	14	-	CASSLSRGGGELFF	TGTGCCAGCAGCTTGTCACGGGGGGGCGGGGAGCTGTTTTTT
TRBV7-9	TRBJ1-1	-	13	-	CASSPQVRDEAFF	TGTGCCAGCAGCCCCCAGGTGCGTGATGAAGCTTTCTTT
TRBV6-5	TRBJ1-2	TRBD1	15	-	CASGRRQGANYGYTF	TGTGCCAGTGGACGACGGCAGGGGGCTAACTATGGCTACACCTTC